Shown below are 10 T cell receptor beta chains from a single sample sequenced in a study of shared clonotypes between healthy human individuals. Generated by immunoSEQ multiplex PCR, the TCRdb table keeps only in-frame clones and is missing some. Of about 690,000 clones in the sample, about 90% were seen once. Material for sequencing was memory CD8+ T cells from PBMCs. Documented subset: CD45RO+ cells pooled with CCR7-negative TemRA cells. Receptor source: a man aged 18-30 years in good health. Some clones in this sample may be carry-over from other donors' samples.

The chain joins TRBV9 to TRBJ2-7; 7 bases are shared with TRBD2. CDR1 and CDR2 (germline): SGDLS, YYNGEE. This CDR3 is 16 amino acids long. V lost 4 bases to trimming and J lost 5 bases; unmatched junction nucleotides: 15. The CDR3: CASSQSGRLTSDEQYF. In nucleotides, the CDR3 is TGTGCCAGCAGCCAATCCGGCCGGCTTACTAGCGACGAGCAGTACTTC.

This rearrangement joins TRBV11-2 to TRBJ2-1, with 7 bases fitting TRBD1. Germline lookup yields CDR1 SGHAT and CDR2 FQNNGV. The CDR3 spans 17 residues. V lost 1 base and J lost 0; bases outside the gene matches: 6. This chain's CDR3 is CASSLASTGPSYNEQFF. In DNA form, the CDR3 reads TGTGCCAGCAGCTTAGCTTCGACAGGGCCCTCCTACAATGAGCAGTTCTTC.

CDR3: CASSPGRVSGGANYGYTF. CDR3 bases: TGTGCCAGCAGCCCGGGTCGGGTGTCGGGCGGGGCGAACTATGGCTACACCTTC. The chain links TRBV11-2 to TRBJ1-2, with D possibly matching TRBD1 (5 bases). Germline CDR1 and CDR2: SGHAT and FQNNGV. Trimming cost V 5 bases and J 2 bases, with 24 bases left between them. The CDR3 totals 18 residues. The full variable domain, completed using reference TRBV11-2 and TRBJ1-2, is EAGVAQSPRYKIIEKRQSVAFWCNPISGHATLYWYQQILGQGPKLLIQFQNNGVVDDSQLPKDRFSAERLKGVDSTLKIQPAKLEDSAVYLCASSPGRVSGGANYGYTFGSGTRLTVV.

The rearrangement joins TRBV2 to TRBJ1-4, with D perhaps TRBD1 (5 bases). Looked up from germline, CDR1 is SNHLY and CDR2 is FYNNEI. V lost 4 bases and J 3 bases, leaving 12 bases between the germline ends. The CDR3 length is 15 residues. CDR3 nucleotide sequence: TGTGCCAGCAGTGTGGGGACCGCCGCTAATGAAAAACTGTTTTTT. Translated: CASSVGTAANEKLFF.

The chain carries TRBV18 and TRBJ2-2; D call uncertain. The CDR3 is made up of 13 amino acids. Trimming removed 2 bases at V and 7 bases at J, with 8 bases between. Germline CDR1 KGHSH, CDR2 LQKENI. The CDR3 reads CASSPGRLGELFF. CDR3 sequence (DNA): TGTGCCAGCTCACCAGGGCGACTCGGGGAGCTGTTTTTT.

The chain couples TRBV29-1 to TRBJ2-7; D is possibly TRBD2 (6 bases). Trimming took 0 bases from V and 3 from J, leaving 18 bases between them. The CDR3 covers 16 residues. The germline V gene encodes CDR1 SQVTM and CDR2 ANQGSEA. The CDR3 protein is CSVEDRGLLEIYEQYF. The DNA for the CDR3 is TGCAGCGTTGAAGACCGGGGACTGTTGGAGATCTACGAGCAGTACTTC.

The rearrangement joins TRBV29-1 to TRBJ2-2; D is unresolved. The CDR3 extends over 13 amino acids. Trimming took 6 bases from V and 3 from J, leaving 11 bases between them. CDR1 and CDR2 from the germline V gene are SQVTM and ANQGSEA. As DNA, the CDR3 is TGCAGCGTCCTAGAAGGAGACACCGGGGAGCTGTTTTTT. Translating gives CSVLEGDTGELFF.

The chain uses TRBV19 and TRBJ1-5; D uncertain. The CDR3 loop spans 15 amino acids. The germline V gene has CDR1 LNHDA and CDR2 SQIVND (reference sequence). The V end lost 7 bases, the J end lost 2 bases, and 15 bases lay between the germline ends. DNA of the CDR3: TGTGCCAGTACCCTACCCGAGGCTCGCAATCAGCCCCAGCATTTT. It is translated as CASTLPEARNQPQHF.

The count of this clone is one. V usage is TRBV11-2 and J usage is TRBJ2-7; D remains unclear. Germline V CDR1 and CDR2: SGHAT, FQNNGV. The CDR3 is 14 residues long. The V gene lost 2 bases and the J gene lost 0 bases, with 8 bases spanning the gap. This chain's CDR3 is CASSLPPNSYEQYF. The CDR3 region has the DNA TGTGCCAGCAGCTTACCGCCAAACTCCTACGAGCAGTACTTC.

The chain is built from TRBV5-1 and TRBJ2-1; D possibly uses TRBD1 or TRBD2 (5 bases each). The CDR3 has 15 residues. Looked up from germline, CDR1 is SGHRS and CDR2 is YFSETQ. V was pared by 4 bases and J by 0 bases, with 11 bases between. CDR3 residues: CASSPYGTSYNEQFF. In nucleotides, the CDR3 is TGCGCCAGCAGCCCCTACGGGACCTCCTACAATGAGCAGTTCTTC.